The 8 T cell receptor beta chains given below trace back to one sample, sequenced in a study of regulatory T cells in long-lasting Graves disease. Sequencing libraries for TCR beta were prepared with iRepertoire HTBI primers and Arm-PCR of CDR3 regions. TCRdb analysed the multiplex PCR reads with MiXCR anew, one entry per CDR3 protein. This table has a few hundred thousand distinct CDR3 sequences, 20% to 25% appearing once. Time point meaning: persistent/refractory GD, antithyroid drugs over 5 years with positive TRAb. Construction of the TCR library relied on RNA isolated from PBMCs. The sample in question was peripheral blood mononuclear cells (PBMCs), obtained when the disease was refractory, from a patient treated with antithyroid drugs. The receptors shown here come from a female donor with Graves disease.

This clonotype was detected only a few times. CDR3 residues: CSARPGPPLDEQFF. The CDR3 DNA is TGCAGTGCTAGACCGGGACCCCCATTGGATGAGCAGTTCTTC. This chain connects TRBV20-1 to TRBJ2-1, with D perhaps matching TRBD1 or TRBD2 (5 bases each). The CDR3 loop spans 14 amino acids. Germline V gene data show CDR1 as DFQATT and CDR2 as SNEGSKA (reference sequence). V lost 2 bases to trimming and J lost 8 bases, with 16 bases between them.

This clonotype showed up just a few times. This chain links TRBV7-8 with TRBJ2-7; 9 nucleotides align to TRBD2. In germline, CDR1 is SGHVS, CDR2 FQNEAQ. This CDR3 comprises 15 residues. V was clipped by 5 bases and J by 3 bases; unmatched bases: 8. The CDR3, as DNA: TGTGCCAGCAGCCCCAGGGGACTAGCAAACTACGAGCAGTACTTC. Translated, it gives CASSPRGLANYEQYF.

This clonotype was counted a few times. The rearrangement joins TRBV24-1 to TRBJ2-2; the D is unclear. The CDR3 spans 16 residues. CDR1 and CDR2 (germline): KGHDR, SFDVKD. Trimming pared 3 bases from V and 4 bases from J, leaving 14 bases between. CDR3 nucleotide sequence: TGTGCCACCAGTGATCAAAGTCGGGTTGTCACCGGGGAGCTGTTTTTT. Protein product: CATSDQSRVVTGELFF.

Note on this clonotype: A far bigger clonotype differs at one base, so this is likely a read error. The V and J genes are TRBV28 and TRBJ2-3; 8 bases line up with TRBD1. The J call may be wrong; the DNA end is better matched by TRBJ2-5. The V gene's germline CDR1 is MDHEN and CDR2 SYDVKM. The CDR3 is 15 residues long. As DNA, the CDR3 is TGTGCCAGCAGTACCCAGGGGGCTCTCGGAGAGGCCCAGTACTTC. The encoded protein is CASSTQGALGEAQYF.

This clonotype has at least ten counts. In nucleotides, the CDR3 is TGCAGTGCTATAAAAGGGAGTAGGGCCGGGGAGCTGTTTTTT. This translates into CSAIKGSRAGELFF. The chain combines TRBV20-1 with TRBJ2-2; TRBD2 might be the D (5 bases). The CDR3 is made up of 14 amino acids. Germline lookup yields CDR1 DFQATT and CDR2 SNEGSKA (reference sequence). Deletions cut 4 bases from V and 6 bases from J, with 15 bases between.

This clonotype showed up many times. This chain links TRBV6-1 with TRBJ2-5, with TRBD2 identical over 7 bases. Germline V gene data show CDR1 as MNHNS and CDR2 as SASEGT. The CDR3 spans 13 residues. Unmatched junction bases numbered 8, after V lost 7 bases and J lost 6 bases. CDR3 bases: TGTGCCAGCACCGGACTAGTGTGGAAGACCCAGTACTTC. It yields the protein CASTGLVWKTQYF.

This clonotype was picked up many times. The V call is TRBV10-2, the J call TRBJ1-5, with 7 bases matching TRBD1. The CDR3 runs to 16 residues. Germline V gives CDR1 WSHSY, CDR2 SAAADI. With V trimmed by 2 bases and J by 0 bases, 4 bases remained unmatched. The CDR3, as DNA: TGCGCCAGCAGTGAGAACAGGGGTTATAGCAATCAGCCCCAGCATTTT. It translates to CASSENRGYSNQPQHF.

This clonotype was seen many times. The V call is TRBV12-3 or TRBV12-4, the J call TRBJ1-2; the D gene is possibly TRBD1 (6 bases). Between the trimmed V and J ends, which lost 7 bases and 8 bases, there was a span of 17 bases. The CDR3 is 13 amino acids. The CDR3: CASNLQGLDGYTF. DNA for the CDR3: TGTGCCAGCAACTTACAGGGACTCGACGGCTACACCTTC.